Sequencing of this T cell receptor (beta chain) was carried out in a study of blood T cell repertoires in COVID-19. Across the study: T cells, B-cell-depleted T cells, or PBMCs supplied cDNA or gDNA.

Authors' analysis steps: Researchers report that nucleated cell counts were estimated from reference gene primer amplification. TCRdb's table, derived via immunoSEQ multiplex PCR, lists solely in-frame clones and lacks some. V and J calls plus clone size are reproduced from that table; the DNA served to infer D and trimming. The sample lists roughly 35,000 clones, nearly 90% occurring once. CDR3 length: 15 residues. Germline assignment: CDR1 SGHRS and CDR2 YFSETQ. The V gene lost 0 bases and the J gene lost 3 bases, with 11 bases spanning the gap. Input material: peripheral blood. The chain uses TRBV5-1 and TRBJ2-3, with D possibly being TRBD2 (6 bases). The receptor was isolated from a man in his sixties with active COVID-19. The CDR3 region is CASSLGGARTDTQYF. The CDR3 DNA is TGCGCCAGCAGCTTGGGCGGGGCGCGAACAGATACGCAGTATTTT.